The clone carrying this TCR beta chain has only a few counts. The data were obtained in a study of blood T cell repertoires in COVID-19. Study information: Acute and convalescent COVID-19 samples came from the United States, Italy and Spain.

Looked up from germline, CDR1 is MDHEN and CDR2 is SYDVKM. This CDR3 is built from 17 residues. The V gene lost 1 base and the J gene lost 4 bases, with 14 bases spanning the gap. Some clones are missing from TCRdb's copy, which holds only in-frame ones; the method was immunoSEQ multiplex PCR. Among hundreds of thousands of clones listed, roughly nine tenths were seen once. All enrollees were about 18 to 100 years old and from fewer than 30 US areas. Each participant's cohort was designated according to participant-reported clinical history. Recovered status applied to Cohort 3 donors who had two consecutive negative PCRs. It also applied to those with clearance or with symptom resolution.

The sample taken for sequencing was PBMCs or T cells enriched from blood (not recorded which). The sequence came from a man aged 25-40 years who had recovered from COVID-19. The rearrangement uses TRBV28 and TRBJ1-6, with D unclear. The CDR3 nucleotides read TGTGCCAGCAGTTTATTCGGGTTCTCAGATTATAATTCACCCCTCCACTTT. Protein: CASSLFGFSDYNSPLHF.